This T cell receptor (beta chain) comes out of a study of spatial heterogeneity in lung cancer. For the study at large: Any follow-up PBMC samples that were available went on to be sequenced, and the median time to follow-up was roughly two years after resection. Compared with alpha-chain sequences, beta-chain sequences were consistently detected in greater numbers. Whole-study results and caveats: Tumor TCRs that were ubiquitous and expanded showed up in blood more at resection than follow-up.

The time point was: blood at routine non-recurrence follow-up after resection. Sequencing was performed on whole RNA extracted from tumor and nontumor lung tissue, or from frozen PBMC, and the material was left unsorted. V was clipped by 0 bases and J by 7 bases, with 10 bases between them. The CDR3 covers 13 residues. CDR1 and CDR2 from the germline V gene are SGDLS and YYNGEE. This clonotype was recorded at least ten times. Its antigen is currently unknown. Carried by each TCR cDNA molecule was a unique molecular identifier. Each CDR3 protein is one row after TCRdb ran MiXCR on the 5' RACE reads. The sample lists more than 25,000 distinct CDR3 sequences; roughly 6% were seen once.

The V call is TRBV9, the J call TRBJ1-1, with D possibly being TRBD1 (5 bases). The sample in question was PBMCs, obtained at follow-up. The clonotype was recovered from a male donor with early-stage non-small cell lung cancer. CDR3 DNA sequence: TGTGCCAGCAGCGTAGTATCAGGGAGTGAAGCTTTCTTT. Encoded protein: CASSVVSGSEAFF.